A single sample is the source of the 17 T cell receptor beta chains below, sequenced in a study of identical twins' blood T cells. TCRdb recomputed calls from the 5' RACE reads with MiXCR, one row per CDR3 protein. The data show a few hundred thousand distinct CDR3 sequences, with over 25% seen just once and roughly 5.5% held by the top ten. The sequencing input was PBMCs. These receptors were collected from a woman between 18 and 55 years old in good health.

The chain links TRBV9 to TRBJ1-2, with D possibly TRBD1 on 6 matching bases. The germline V gene encodes CDR1 SGDLS and CDR2 YYNGEE. The CDR3 sequence is 13 residues long. Trimming removed 0 bases from V and 8 bases from J, with 11 bases in between. The CDR3 DNA follows: TGTGCCAGCAGCGTAGATCCAGGGGAAGGCTACACCTTC. It codes for CASSVDPGEGYTF.

The V and J genes are TRBV29-1 and TRBJ1-1; the match to TRBD1 covers 10 bases. The CDR3 sequence is 15 residues long. Germline V lookup: CDR1 SQVTM, CDR2 ANQGSEA. CDR3 sequence reads: CGAGQGMSMDTEAFF. The CDR3 DNA reads TGCGGCGCGGGACAGGGGATGAGCATGGACACTGAAGCTTTCTTT.

About this clonotype: Being one base from a much bigger clone, this may be a read error. The V call is TRBV12-3 or TRBV12-4, the J call TRBJ2-2; D tentatively reads TRBD1 or TRBD2 (5 bases each). CDR3 length: 15 residues. CDR3 coding DNA: TGTGCCAGCATCCAGGGCGGCGGTAGCACCGGGGAGCTGCTTTTT. This codes for CASIQGGGSTGELLF.

The chain links TRBV20-1 to TRBJ2-1; the D call may be TRBD1 or TRBD2 (5 bases each). CDR1 is DFQATT, CDR2 SNEGSKA, per germline (reference sequence). Trimming stripped 0 bases from V and 5 bases from J, with 14 bases between. This CDR3 comprises 15 residues. The CDR3 region is CSARDLLGDDNEQFF. CDR3 nucleotides: TGCAGTGCTAGAGATCTCTTAGGGGACGACAATGAGCAGTTCTTC.

The chain employs TRBV12-5 and TRBJ1-2; D may be TRBD1 (6 bases). The CDR3 extends over 13 amino acids. The germline gives CDR1 LGHNT, CDR2 FRNRAP. Trimming stripped 6 bases from V and 5 bases from J, with 13 bases between. Here the CDR3 DNA reads TGTGCTAGTGGCTTAAGGACAGCTTATGGCTACACCTTC. Its protein product is CASGLRTAYGYTF.

This clonotype was recorded many times. CDR3 DNA: TGCGCCAGCAGCCAAGAGATCGGACAGGAGAACACTGAAGCTTTCTTT. Protein sequence: CASSQEIGQENTEAFF. V and J are TRBV4-3 and TRBJ1-1; 7 nucleotides match TRBD1. From germline, CDR1 is LGHNA and CDR2 YSLEER. The CDR3 spans 16 residues. Trimming cost V 0 bases and J 1 base; bases outside gene matches: 5.

This chain uses TRBV20-1 with TRBJ1-5; D remains unclear. From germline, CDR1 is DFQATT and CDR2 SNEGSKA (reference sequence). CDR3 length: 15 residues. V was trimmed by 4 bases and J by 1 base, leaving 14 bases between them. The CDR3 loop reads CSAIGSWQSNQPQHF. CDR3 sequence (DNA): TGCAGTGCTATAGGCTCTTGGCAGAGCAATCAGCCCCAGCATTTT.

This clonotype appeared many times. The rearrangement uses TRBV10-3 and TRBJ2-1; D is perhaps TRBD2 (5 bases). The V gene lost 4 bases and the J gene lost 9 bases, with 13 bases spanning the gap. The CDR3 spans 13 residues. Looked up from germline, CDR1 is ENHRY and CDR2 is SYGVKD. The CDR3 sequence is CAISAGVNTEQFF. The CDR3 nucleotides read TGTGCCATCAGTGCCGGGGTTAACACTGAGCAGTTCTTC.

In this sample, this clonotype turned up once. The genes are TRBV19 and TRBJ2-1; the match to TRBD2 covers 9 bases. The germline V gene has CDR1 LNHDA and CDR2 SQIVND (reference sequence). J gave up 4 bases and V 5 bases, and 9 bases lay outside the gene matches. CDR3 length equals 16 residues. The CDR3, as DNA: TGTGCCAGTAGTCCAGAAACTAGCGGGCCTTACAATGAGCAGTTCTTC. It translates to CASSPETSGPYNEQFF.

This clonotype was recorded a few times. The gene calls are TRBV20-1 and TRBJ2-3; 7 bases are a match to TRBD2. CDR1 is DFQATT, CDR2 SNEGSKA, per germline (reference sequence). This CDR3 has 14 residues. CDR3: CSLLWRERTDTQYF. As DNA, the CDR3 is TGCAGCCTCTTATGGCGGGAGAGGACAGATACGCAGTATTTT.

This clonotype was seen more than once but under ten times. The CDR3 loop is CACSTGSNQPQHF. As DNA, the CDR3 is TGTGCCTGTTCGACGGGTAGCAATCAGCCCCAGCATTTT. V gene TRBV30 combines with J gene TRBJ1-5; D gene unclear. Looked up from germline, CDR1 is GTSNPN and CDR2 is SVGIG (reference sequence). The CDR3 sequence is 13 residues long. V shed 6 bases and J shed 0 bases, with 9 bases lying between them.

The chain is built from TRBV27 and TRBJ1-2, with TRBD1 matching 8 bases. Germline CDR1 is MNHEY and CDR2 is SMNVEV (reference sequence). The V segment lost 6 bases and the J segment 4 bases; nucleotides outside the gene matches: 7. The CDR3 is made up of 14 amino acids. CDR3 amino acids: CASRPDRVIYGYTF. The DNA of the CDR3 is TGTGCCAGCAGACCGGACAGGGTTATCTATGGCTACACCTTC.

This clonotype was detected ten times or more. At one end the junction does not follow the germline gene, possibly because of a read error. The gene calls are TRBV10-2 and TRBJ2-5; TRBD1 matches 8 bases. In germline, CDR1 is WSHSY, CDR2 SAAADI. This CDR3 region has 9 residues. CDR3: CASRDRVDF. CDR3 coding DNA: TGCGCCAGCAGGGACAGGGTTGACTTC.

This chain joins TRBV12-5 and TRBJ1-1; D may be TRBD1 (5 bases). CDR1 is LGHNT and CDR2 is FRNRAP in the germline V gene. This CDR3 is 16 amino acids long. V lost 6 bases and J 1 base, leaving 18 bases between the germline ends. CDR3 bases: TGTGCTAGTGGCACGCCACCGGGACCAACGAACACTGAAGCTTTCTTT. Protein product: CASGTPPGPTNTEAFF.

This clonotype was recorded many times. This chain joins TRBV6-1 and TRBJ1-5; D is unresolved. This CDR3 contains 12 residues. V was pared by 6 bases and J by 3 bases, with 6 bases between. Germline CDR1 and CDR2: MNHNS and SASEGT. DNA of the CDR3: TGTGCCAGCAGCCGGGACAATCAGCCCCAGCATTTT. Its protein is CASSRDNQPQHF.

This rearrangement joins TRBV13 to TRBJ2-1; possibly TRBD2 for D (5 bases). This CDR3 contains 14 residues. CDR1 and CDR2 from the germline V gene are PRHDT and FYEKMQ (reference sequence). Trimming cost V 1 base and J 12 bases, with 16 bases left between them. As DNA, the CDR3 is TGTGCCAGCAGCTTAGCTGAGGAGGTACTAGGGCAGTTCTTC. This sequence encodes CASSLAEEVLGQFF.

In this sample, this clonotype turned up a few times. The chain uses TRBV20-1 and TRBJ2-3; D not certain. Germline CDR1 reads DFQATT; CDR2 reads SNEGSKA (reference sequence). Trimming took off 3 bases at V and 5 bases at J, with 18 bases between the two ends. The CDR3 loop spans 15 amino acids. The CDR3 protein is CSARERGGRVDTQYF. CDR3 nucleotides: TGCAGTGCTAGGGAGCGTGGTGGTAGGGTAGATACGCAGTATTTT.